These T cell receptor beta chains were read from a single sample in a study of blood T cell repertoires in COVID-19. Method: immunoSEQ multiplex PCR; TCRdb's copy keeps in-frame clones and lacks some. The sample carries under 150,000 clones, approximately 71% recorded once. Sequenced input: peripheral blood. These receptors were taken from a woman between 65 and 79 years old with acute or convalescent COVID-19. Both conserved end residues are part of each CDR3. D genes are given only for firm matches.

v_call: TRBV6-6
d_call: .
j_call: TRBJ2-1
cdr3_aa: CASSPDQGREQFF
cdr3_nt: TGTGCCAGCAGTCCAGATCAAGGGAGGGAGCAGTTCTTC

v_call: TRBV11-1
d_call: TRBD2
j_call: TRBJ2-1
cdr3_aa: CASSLVAWEGNEQFF
cdr3_nt: TGTGCCAGCAGCCTAGTAGCGTGGGAGGGTAATGAGCAGTTCTTC

v_call: TRBV6-5
d_call: .
j_call: TRBJ1-6
cdr3_aa: CASSYREHNSPLHF
cdr3_nt: TGTGCCAGCAGTTACAGGGAGCATAATTCACCCCTCCACTTT

v_call: TRBV2
d_call: .
j_call: TRBJ2-5
cdr3_aa: CASRYQGETQYF
cdr3_nt: TGTGCCAGCAGGTATCAGGGAGAGACCCAGTACTTC

v_call: TRBV5-1
d_call: TRBD2
j_call: TRBJ2-7
cdr3_aa: CASSGGTSGTYEQYF
cdr3_nt: TGCGCCAGCAGCGGCGGGACTAGCGGTACCTACGAGCAGTACTTC

v_call: TRBV5-1
d_call: TRBD2
j_call: TRBJ2-7
cdr3_aa: CASSMGRDPSYEQYF
cdr3_nt: TGCGCCAGCAGCATGGGGAGGGACCCCTCCTACGAGCAGTACTTC

v_call: TRBV13
d_call: .
j_call: TRBJ2-7
cdr3_aa: CASSLLAEGSYEQYF
cdr3_nt: TGTGCCAGCAGCTTATTAGCGGAGGGGTCCTACGAGCAGTACTTC

v_call: TRBV7-2
d_call: .
j_call: TRBJ1-4
cdr3_aa: CASSLGRGWEKLFF
cdr3_nt: TGTGCCAGCAGCTTAGGAAGGGGGTGGGAAAAACTGTTTTTT

v_call: TRBV15
d_call: .
j_call: TRBJ2-5
cdr3_aa: CATSRSGEETQYF
cdr3_nt: TGTGCCACCAGCAGGAGTGGGGAGGAGACCCAGTACTTC

v_call: TRBV19
d_call: TRBD1
j_call: TRBJ2-7
cdr3_aa: CASSMHQGAAEQYF
cdr3_nt: TGTGCCAGTAGTATGCATCAGGGGGCGGCCGAGCAGTACTTC

v_call: TRBV3-1/TRBV3-2
d_call: .
j_call: TRBJ1-3
cdr3_aa: CASSLQSSGNTIYF
cdr3_nt: TGTGCCAGCAGTCTTCAGTCCTCTGGAAACACCATATATTTT

v_call: TRBV19
d_call: TRBD1
j_call: TRBJ1-1
cdr3_aa: CASSIQTGGTEAFF
cdr3_nt: TGTGCCAGTAGTATCCAGACAGGGGGCACTGAAGCTTTCTTT

v_call: TRBV12-3/TRBV12-4
d_call: .
j_call: TRBJ1-2
cdr3_aa: CASSLRDYGYTF
cdr3_nt: TGTGCCAGCAGTTTGCGGGACTATGGCTACACCTTC

v_call: TRBV5-1
d_call: TRBD2
j_call: TRBJ2-5
cdr3_aa: CASSAGLAGEETQYF
cdr3_nt: TGCGCCAGCAGCGCTGGACTAGCGGGGGAAGAGACCCAGTACTTC

v_call: TRBV6-2/TRBV6-3
d_call: .
j_call: TRBJ2-3
cdr3_aa: CASSLEPDTQYF
cdr3_nt: TGTGCCAGCAGTTTAGAACCAGATACGCAGTATTTT

v_call: TRBV5-1
d_call: .
j_call: TRBJ2-1
cdr3_aa: CASSRQILSGYNEQFF
cdr3_nt: TGCGCCAGCAGCCGGCAGATACTCTCGGGTTACAATGAGCAGTTCTTC

v_call: TRBV5-1
d_call: .
j_call: TRBJ2-7
cdr3_aa: CASSFGPGASYEQYF
cdr3_nt: TGCGCCAGCAGCTTTGGGCCAGGGGCTTCATACGAGCAGTACTTC

v_call: TRBV9
d_call: .
j_call: TRBJ2-5
cdr3_aa: CASSRRGPQETQYF
cdr3_nt: TGTGCCAGCAGCCGTCGGGGTCCGCAAGAGACCCAGTACTTC